The subject of this entry is one T cell receptor (beta chain). Synthetic TCR analog templates were spiked into all PCRs individually. Produced via immunoSEQ multiplex PCR; TCRdb's table is partial and in-frame only. The table lists about 32,000 clones, 85% to 90% of them singletons. The sample is drawn from a study of PD-L1 blockade in urothelial cancer. Overall study: The year 2014 saw patients start atezolizumab, 1,200 mg intravenously every 3 weeks. Blood was evaluated 3 weeks (second dose) and 6 weeks after therapy began.

J was trimmed by 3 bases and V by 5 bases; bases with no gene match: 4. Germline CDR1 LNHDA, CDR2 SQIVND (reference sequence). The CDR3 spans 15 residues. The sequencing here drew on PBMCs, taken around atezolizumab (anti-PD-L1) treatment. This TCR derives from a man aged 50-59 years with urothelial cancer. The rearrangement joins TRBV19 to TRBJ1-3, with 10 bases matching TRBD1. The CDR3 sequence is CASSLGTGVGNTIYF. CDR3 nucleotide sequence: TGTGCCAGTAGTCTTGGGACAGGGGTTGGAAACACCATATATTTT.